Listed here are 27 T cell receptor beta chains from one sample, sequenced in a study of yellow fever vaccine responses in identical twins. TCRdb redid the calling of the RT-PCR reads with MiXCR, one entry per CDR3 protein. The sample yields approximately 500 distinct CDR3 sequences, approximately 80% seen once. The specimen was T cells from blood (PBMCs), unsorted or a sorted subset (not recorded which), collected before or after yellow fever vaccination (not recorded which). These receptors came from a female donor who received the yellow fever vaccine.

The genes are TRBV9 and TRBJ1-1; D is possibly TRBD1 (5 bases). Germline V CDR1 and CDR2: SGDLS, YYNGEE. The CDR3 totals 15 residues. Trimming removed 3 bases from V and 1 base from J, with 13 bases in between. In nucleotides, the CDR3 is TGTGCCAGCAGCGGCCACCCGGGGGAGAACACTGAAGCTTTCTTT. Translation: CASSGHPGENTEAFF.

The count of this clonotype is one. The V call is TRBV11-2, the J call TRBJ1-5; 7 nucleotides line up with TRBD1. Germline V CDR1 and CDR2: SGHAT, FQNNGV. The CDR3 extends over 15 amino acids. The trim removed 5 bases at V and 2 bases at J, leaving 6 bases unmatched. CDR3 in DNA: TGTGCCAGCAGCATCACAGGGACAGGCAATCAGCCCCAGCATTTT. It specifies CASSITGTGNQPQHF.

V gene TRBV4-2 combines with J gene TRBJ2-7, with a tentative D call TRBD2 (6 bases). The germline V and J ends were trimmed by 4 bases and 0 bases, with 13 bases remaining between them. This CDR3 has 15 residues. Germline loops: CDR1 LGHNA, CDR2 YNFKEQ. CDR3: CASSPRDSRSYEQYF. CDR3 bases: TGTGCCAGCAGCCCTCGGGACTCCCGCTCCTACGAGCAGTACTTC.

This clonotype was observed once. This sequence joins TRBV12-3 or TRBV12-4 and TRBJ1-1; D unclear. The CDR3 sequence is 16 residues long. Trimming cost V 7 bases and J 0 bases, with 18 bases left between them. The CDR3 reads CASTAGRRHMNTEAFF. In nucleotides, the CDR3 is TGTGCCAGCACCGCCGGGAGGCGGCACATGAACACTGAAGCTTTCTTT.

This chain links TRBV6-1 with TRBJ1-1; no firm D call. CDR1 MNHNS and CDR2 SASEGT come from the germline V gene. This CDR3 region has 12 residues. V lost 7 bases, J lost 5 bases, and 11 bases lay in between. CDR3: CASKKRWTEAFF. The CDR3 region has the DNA TGTGCCAGCAAAAAGCGGTGGACTGAAGCTTTCTTT.

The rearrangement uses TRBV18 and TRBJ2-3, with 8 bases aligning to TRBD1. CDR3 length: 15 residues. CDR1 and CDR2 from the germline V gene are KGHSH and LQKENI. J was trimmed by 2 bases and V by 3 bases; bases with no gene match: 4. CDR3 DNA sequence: TGTGCCAGCTCACCCGGACAGGGCCCCACAGATACGCAGTATTTT. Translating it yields CASSPGQGPTDTQYF.

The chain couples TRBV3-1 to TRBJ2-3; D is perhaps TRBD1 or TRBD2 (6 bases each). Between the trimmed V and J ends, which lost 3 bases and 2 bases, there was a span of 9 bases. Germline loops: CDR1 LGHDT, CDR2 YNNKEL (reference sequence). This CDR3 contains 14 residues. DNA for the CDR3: TGTGCCAGCAGCCACGGGGGCACCACAGATACGCAGTATTTT. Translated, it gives CASSHGGTTDTQYF.

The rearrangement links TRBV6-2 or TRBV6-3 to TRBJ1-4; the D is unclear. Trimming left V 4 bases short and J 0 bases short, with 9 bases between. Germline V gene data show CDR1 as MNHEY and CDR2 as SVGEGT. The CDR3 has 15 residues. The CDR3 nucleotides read TGTGCCAGCAGTTCCCGGGATGCAACTAATGAAAAACTGTTTTTT. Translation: CASSSRDATNEKLFF.

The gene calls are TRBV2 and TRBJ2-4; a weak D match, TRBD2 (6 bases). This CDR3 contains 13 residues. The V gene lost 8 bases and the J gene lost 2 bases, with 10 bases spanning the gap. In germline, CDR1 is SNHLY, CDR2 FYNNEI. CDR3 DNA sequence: TGTGCCAGCGGAGGGGAAACCAAAAACATTCAGTACTTC. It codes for CASGGETKNIQYF.

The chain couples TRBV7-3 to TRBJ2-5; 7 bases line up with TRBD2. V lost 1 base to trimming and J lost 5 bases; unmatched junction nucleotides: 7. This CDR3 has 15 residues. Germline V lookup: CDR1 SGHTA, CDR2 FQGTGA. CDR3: CASSLSGRAWETQYF. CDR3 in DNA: TGTGCCAGCAGCTTAAGTGGGAGGGCCTGGGAGACCCAGTACTTC.

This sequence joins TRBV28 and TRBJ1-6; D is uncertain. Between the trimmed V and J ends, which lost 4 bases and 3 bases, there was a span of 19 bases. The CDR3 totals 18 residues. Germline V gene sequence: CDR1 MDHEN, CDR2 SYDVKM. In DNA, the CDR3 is TGTGCCAGCAGTTCACAAAGACCGGAGGTCTTCTATAATTCACCCCTCCACTTT. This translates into CASSSQRPEVFYNSPLHF.

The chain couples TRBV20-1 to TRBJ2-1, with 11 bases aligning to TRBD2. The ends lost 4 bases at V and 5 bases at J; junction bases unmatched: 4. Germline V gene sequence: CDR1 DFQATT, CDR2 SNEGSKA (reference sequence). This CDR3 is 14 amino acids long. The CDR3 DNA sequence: TGCAGTGCTATTAGCGGGAGGGTCAACAATGAGCAGTTCTTC. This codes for CSAISGRVNNEQFF.

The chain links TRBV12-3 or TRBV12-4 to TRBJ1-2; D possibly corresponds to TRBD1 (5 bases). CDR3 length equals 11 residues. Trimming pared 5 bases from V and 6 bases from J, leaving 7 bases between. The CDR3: CASSQGDGYTF. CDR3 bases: TGTGCCAGCAGTCAGGGAGATGGCTACACCTTC.

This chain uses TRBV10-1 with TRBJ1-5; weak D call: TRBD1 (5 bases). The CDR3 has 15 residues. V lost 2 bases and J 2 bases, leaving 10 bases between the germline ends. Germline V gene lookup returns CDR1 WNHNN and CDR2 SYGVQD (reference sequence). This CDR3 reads CASSEDGRGNQPQHF. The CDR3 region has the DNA TGCGCCAGCAGTGAGGACGGCAGGGGCAATCAGCCCCAGCATTTT.

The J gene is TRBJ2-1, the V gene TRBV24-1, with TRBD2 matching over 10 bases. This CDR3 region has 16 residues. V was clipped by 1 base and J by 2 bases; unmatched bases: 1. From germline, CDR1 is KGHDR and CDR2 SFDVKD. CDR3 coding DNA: TGTGCCACCAGTGATTTTCTAGCGGGAGCCTACAATGAGCAGTTCTTC. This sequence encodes CATSDFLAGAYNEQFF.

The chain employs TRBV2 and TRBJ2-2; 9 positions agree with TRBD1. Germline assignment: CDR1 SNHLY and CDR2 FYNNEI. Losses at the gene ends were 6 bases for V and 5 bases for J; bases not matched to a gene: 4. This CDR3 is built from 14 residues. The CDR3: CASRHRGLTGELFF. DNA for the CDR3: TGTGCCAGCAGGCACAGGGGGCTAACCGGGGAGCTGTTTTTT.

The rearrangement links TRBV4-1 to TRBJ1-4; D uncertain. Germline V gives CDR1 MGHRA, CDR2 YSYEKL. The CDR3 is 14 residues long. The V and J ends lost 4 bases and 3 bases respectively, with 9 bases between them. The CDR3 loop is CASSRPVANEKLFF. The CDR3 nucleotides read TGCGCCAGCAGCCGGCCCGTGGCTAATGAAAAACTGTTTTTT.

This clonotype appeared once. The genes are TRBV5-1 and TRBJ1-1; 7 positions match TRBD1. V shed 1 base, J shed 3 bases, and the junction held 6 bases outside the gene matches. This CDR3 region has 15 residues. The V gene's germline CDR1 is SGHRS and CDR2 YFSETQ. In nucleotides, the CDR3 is TGCGCCAGCAGCTTGTTCCGGGACAGACACACTGAAGCTTTCTTT. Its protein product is CASSLFRDRHTEAFF. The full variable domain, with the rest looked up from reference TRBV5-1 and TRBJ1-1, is KAGVTQTPRYLIKTRGQQVTLSCSPISGHRSVSWYQQTPGQGLQFLFEYFSETQRNKGNFPGRFSGRQFSNSRSEMNVSTLELGDSALYLCASSLFRDRHTEAFFGQGTRLTVV.

The CDR3 bases are TGTGCCAGCAGCTTAGGCCTCCGCGCGGCGAGACAGGGTTACAATGAGCAGTTCTTC. Amino acid sequence: CASSLGLRAARQGYNEQFF. This chain joins TRBV11-2 and TRBJ2-1; 7 bases are shared with TRBD1. Germline V gene lookup returns CDR1 SGHAT and CDR2 FQNNGV. The ends lost 1 base at V and 4 bases at J; junction bases unmatched: 16. This CDR3 spans 19 amino acids. The variable domain in full, with the rest retrieved from reference TRBV11-2 and TRBJ2-1, is EAGVAQSPRYKIIEKRQSVAFWCNPISGHATLYWYQQILGQGPKLLIQFQNNGVVDDSQLPKDRFSAERLKGVDSTLKIQPAKLEDSAVYLCASSLGLRAARQGYNEQFFGPGTRLTVL.

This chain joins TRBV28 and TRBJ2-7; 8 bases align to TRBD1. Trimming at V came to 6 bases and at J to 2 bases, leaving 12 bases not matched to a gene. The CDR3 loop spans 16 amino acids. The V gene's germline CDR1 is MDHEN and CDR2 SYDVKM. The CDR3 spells CASSTTSRDRPYEQYF. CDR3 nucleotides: TGTGCCAGCAGCACCACCTCCCGGGACAGGCCCTACGAGCAGTACTTC.

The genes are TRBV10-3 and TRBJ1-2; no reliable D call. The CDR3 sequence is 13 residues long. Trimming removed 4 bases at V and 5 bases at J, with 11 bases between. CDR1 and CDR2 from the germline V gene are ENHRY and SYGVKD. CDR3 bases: TGTGCCATCAGTGGGCCCCGTGAATATGGCTACACCTTC. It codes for CAISGPREYGYTF.

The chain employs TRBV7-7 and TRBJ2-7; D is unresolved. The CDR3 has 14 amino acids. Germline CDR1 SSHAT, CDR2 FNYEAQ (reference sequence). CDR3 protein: CASSPPTDPYEQYV. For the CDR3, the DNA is TGTGCTAGCAGCCCCCCTACGGATCCCTACGAGCAGTACGTC.

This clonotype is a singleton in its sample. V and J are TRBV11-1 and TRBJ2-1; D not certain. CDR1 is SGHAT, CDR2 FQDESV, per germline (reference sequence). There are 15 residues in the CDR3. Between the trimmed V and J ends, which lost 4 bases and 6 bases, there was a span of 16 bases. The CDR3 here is CASSSLRARVNEQFF. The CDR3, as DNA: TGTGCCAGCAGCTCCTTAAGGGCTCGCGTCAATGAGCAGTTCTTC.

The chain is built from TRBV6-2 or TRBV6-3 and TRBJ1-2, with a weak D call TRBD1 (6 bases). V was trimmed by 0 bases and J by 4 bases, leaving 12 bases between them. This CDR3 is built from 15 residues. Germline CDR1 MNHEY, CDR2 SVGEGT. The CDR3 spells CASSYSTQGLYGYTF. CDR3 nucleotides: TGTGCCAGCAGTTACTCGACCCAGGGGCTCTATGGCTACACCTTC.

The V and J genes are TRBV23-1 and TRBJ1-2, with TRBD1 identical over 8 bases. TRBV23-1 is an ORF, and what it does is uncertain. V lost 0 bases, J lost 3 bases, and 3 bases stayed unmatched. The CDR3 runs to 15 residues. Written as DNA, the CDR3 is TGCGCCAGCAGTCAATCGGAGGGACAGGACTATGGCTACACCTTC. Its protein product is CASSQSEGQDYGYTF.

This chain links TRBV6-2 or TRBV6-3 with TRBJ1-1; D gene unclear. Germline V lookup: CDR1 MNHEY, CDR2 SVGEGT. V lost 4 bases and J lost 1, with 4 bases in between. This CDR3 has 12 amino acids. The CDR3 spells CASSWGNTEAFF. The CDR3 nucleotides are TGTGCCAGCAGTTGGGGGAACACTGAAGCTTTCTTT.

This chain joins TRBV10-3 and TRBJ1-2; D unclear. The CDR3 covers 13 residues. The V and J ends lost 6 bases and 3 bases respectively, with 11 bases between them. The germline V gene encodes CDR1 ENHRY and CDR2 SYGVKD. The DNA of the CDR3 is TGTGCCATCAGCACAAGAGGAGACTATGGCTACACCTTC. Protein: CAISTRGDYGYTF.